A single sample gave rise to the 9 T cell receptor beta chains below, sequenced in a study of control samples from healthy donors and cancer patients. Clones were sequenced by immunoSEQ multiplex PCR, and TCRdb holds only the in-frame ones, with some missing. Among tens of thousands of clones listed, about 89% were seen once. The sample comprised PBMCs. These receptors all come from a woman aged 50 to 60 with colorectal cancer.

This chain links TRBV27 with TRBJ1-1, with 10 nucleotides matching TRBD1. The CDR3 runs 14 residues. With 0 bases clipped from V and 6 bases from J, the junction kept 1 base outside the gene matches. Germline CDR1 is MNHEY and CDR2 is SMNVEV (reference sequence). The CDR3 sequence is CASSLSGQGSEAFF. In DNA form, the CDR3 reads TGTGCCAGCAGTTTATCGGGACAGGGGTCTGAAGCTTTCTTT.

This chain links TRBV7-9 with TRBJ1-3; TRBD1 is a possible D gene (6 bases). Germline V gives CDR1 SEHNR, CDR2 FQNEAQ (reference sequence). The CDR3 contains 15 residues. V lost 2 bases and J 1 base, leaving 9 bases between the germline ends. The CDR3 protein is CASSLRGVSGNTIYF. CDR3 DNA sequence: TGTGCCAGCAGCTTAAGGGGGGTATCTGGAAACACCATATATTTT.

This rearrangement joins TRBV6-4 to TRBJ2-6; the D gene is possibly TRBD1 (6 bases). V lost 5 bases, J lost 2 bases, and 13 bases lay in between. Germline V gives CDR1 MRHNA, CDR2 SNTAGT. This CDR3 has 16 amino acids. The CDR3 DNA follows: TGTGCCAGCAGTCCCAACAGGGCCACTGGGGCCAACGTCCTGACTTTC. Translating gives CASSPNRATGANVLTF.

This clone was detected once. V gene TRBV7-8 combines with J gene TRBJ1-1; D is perhaps TRBD1 (5 bases). The germline V and J ends were trimmed by 4 bases and 3 bases, with 12 bases remaining between them. The CDR3 runs to 14 residues. Germline assignment: CDR1 SGHVS and CDR2 FQNEAQ. Written as DNA, the CDR3 is TGTGCCAGCAGCTATAGTAGAGGGGACACTGAAGCTTTCTTT. It translates to CASSYSRGDTEAFF.

This CDR3 reads CAWSRNSPLHF. The CDR3 DNA sequence: TGTGCCTGGAGTCGTAATTCACCCCTCCACTTT. This chain uses TRBV30 with TRBJ1-6, with D uncertain. Trimming took off 2 bases at V and 6 bases at J, with 2 bases between the two ends. There are 11 residues in the CDR3. Germline V gene sequence: CDR1 GTSNPN, CDR2 SVGIG (reference sequence).

The chain couples TRBV24-1 to TRBJ1-1, with D unresolved. Trimming cost V 2 bases and J 0 bases, with 6 bases left between them. Germline CDR1 KGHDR, CDR2 SFDVKD. This CDR3 comprises 14 residues. CDR3 bases: TGTGCCACCAGTGATTCCACAATGAACACTGAAGCTTTCTTT. Translated, it gives CATSDSTMNTEAFF.

The chain recombines TRBV6-5 with TRBJ2-5; D may match TRBD1 or TRBD2 (5 bases each). The CDR3 has 15 residues. Trimming removed 6 bases at V and 5 bases at J, with 19 bases between. Germline V gives CDR1 MNHEY, CDR2 SVGAGI. The CDR3 here is CASSYRGNRGETQYF. CDR3 nucleotide sequence: TGTGCCAGCAGCTACCGGGGCAATAGAGGGGAGACCCAGTACTTC.

This chain links TRBV19 with TRBJ2-7, with unresolved D. Germline CDR1 LNHDA, CDR2 SQIVND (reference sequence). V was trimmed by 8 bases and J by 3 bases, leaving 11 bases between them. This CDR3 has 12 amino acids. DNA for the CDR3: TGTGCCAGTTCTCCCATAGTCTACGAGCAGTACGTC. It specifies CASSPIVYEQYV.

The chain recombines TRBV6-2 or TRBV6-3 with TRBJ2-2; the D gene is possibly TRBD2 (5 bases). Trimming stripped 0 bases from V and 5 bases from J, with 13 bases between. CDR1 and CDR2 from the germline V gene are MNHEY and SVGEGT. This CDR3 is built from 16 residues. The CDR3 DNA sequence: TGTGCCAGCAGTTACTCGTCCGCCCCGGGGACCGGGGAGCTGTTTTTT. Its translation: CASSYSSAPGTGELFF.